This T cell receptor (beta chain) was retrieved from a study of Ad26.COV2.S vaccination and SARS-CoV-2 variants. TCRdb's copy holds only in-frame clones and misses some; the assay was immunoSEQ multiplex PCR. Here the sample spans over 400,000 clones, 92% being singletons. Noted treatment: 15 to 20 received Ad26.COV2.S at low or high dose, single or two shots; roughly five received placebo; per-sample allocation not given. Sampling took place 63 days after the first vaccine or placebo injection. V lost 3 bases, J lost 6 bases, and 15 bases lay in between. There are 14 residues in the CDR3. Germline V CDR1 and CDR2: LNHNV, YYDKDF (reference sequence).

The material sequenced was peripheral blood, taken in a trial of Ad26.COV2.S vaccine versus placebo. This clonotype was sampled from a person aged 18-65 years who received the Ad26.COV2.S COVID-19 vaccine or a placebo. V and J are TRBV15 and TRBJ2-7, with D perhaps being TRBD1 or TRBD2 (5 bases each). Here the CDR3 reads CATSSSRGVVEQYF. The CDR3 nucleotides read TGTGCCACCAGCAGTTCTAGAGGGGTGGTCGAGCAGTACTTC.